The source of this T cell receptor beta chain is a study of CD8+CD57+ T cells in acquired aplastic anemia. General study points: For CD8+ Simpson's diversity, patients and controls showed no significant difference. Overlapping CD8+ CDR3 repertoires of patients and controls contained under 35 shared sequences.

In regard to this clonotype: No antigen is known for it.

Whoever was chosen for sequencing had shown CD8+CD57+ cell expansion by flow cytometry. Genomic DNA, the template, was used for profiling of the TCR beta VDJ and CDR3. A single record per CDR3 protein comes from TCRdb applying MiXCR to the reads. This table holds some 150,000 distinct CDR3 sequences, 70% to 80% found once. V lost 1 base, J lost 5 bases, and 12 bases stayed unmatched. This CDR3 spans 16 amino acids. The germline V gene has CDR1 DFQATT and CDR2 SNEGSKA (reference sequence). V usage is TRBV20-1 and J usage is TRBJ2-5, with 8 bases aligning to TRBD1. Sequenced: sorted CD4+, CD8+, or CD8+CD57+ T cells (not recorded which) from PBMCs. The origin of this receptor is a human donor with aplastic anemia. CDR3 in DNA: TGCAGTGCTAGAGCGAAACCGGACAGGGCCGGGGAGACCCAGTACTTC. It is translated as CSARAKPDRAGETQYF.